These T cell receptor beta chains were read from a single sample in a study of cytomegalovirus exposure and HLA in healthy donors. Measured with immunoSEQ multiplex PCR; TCRdb has only the in-frame clones, and not every one. The sample has around 180,000 clones, around 81% seen once. Material: PBMCs. These receptors originate from a woman between 18 and 30 years old in good health and CMV-seropositive. The CDR3 runs from the conserved cysteine through the conserved F or W. D genes are given only for firm matches. Only part of the rows carry a size: once, few, many, or a class if the clone is expanded.

j_call v_call clone_size cdr3_length d_call cdr3_aa cdr3_nt
TRBJ2-5 TRBV7-9 - 12 TRBD2 CAVSSGGHLTHF TGTGCCGTATCTAGCGGGGGGCATCTAACCCACTTC
TRBJ1-1 TRBV7-9 - 12 - CASSLGLSEAFF TGTGCCAGCAGCCTAGGGCTTTCGGAAGCTTTCTTT
TRBJ1-5 TRBV7-2 - 16 TRBD1 CASSLTGGYSNQPQHF TGTGCCAGCAGCTTAACAGGGGGGTATAGCAATCAGCCCCAGCATTTT
TRBJ2-1 TRBV19 - 15 - CASSILPPQYNEQFF TGTGCCAGTAGTATCCTCCCCCCACAGTACAATGAGCAGTTCTTC
TRBJ2-1 TRBV6-5 once 14 TRBD2 CASSYSSSGGARFF TGTGCCAGCAGTTACTCCTCTAGCGGGGGCGCAAGATTCTTC
TRBJ1-2 TRBV6-5 - 15 - CASSYSYTGPYGYTF TGTGCCAGCAGTTACTCCTACACAGGGCCCTATGGCTACACCTTC
TRBJ2-1 TRBV27 - 13 TRBD1 CASSVGDRVKQFF TGTGCCAGCAGTGTTGGGGACAGGGTAAAGCAGTTCTTC
TRBJ2-2 TRBV9 once 14 - CASSVVSTAGELFF TGTGCCAGCAGCGTAGTGTCTACCGCCGGGGAGCTGTTTTTT
TRBJ2-6 TRBV5-6 - 18 - CASRPGSGGAVGANVLTF TGTGCCAGCAGGCCAGGTTCGGGTGGGGCGGTAGGGGCCAACGTCCTGACTTTC
TRBJ2-2 TRBV4-3 - 16 - CASSQMFPANTGELFF TGCGCCAGCAGCCAAATGTTTCCCGCGAACACCGGGGAGCTGTTTTTT
TRBJ2-7 TRBV5-1 - 13 TRBD1 CASSLGTGYEQYF TGCGCCAGCAGCTTGGGGACAGGGTACGAGCAGTACTTC
TRBJ2-3 TRBV6-4 - 14 TRBD2 CASSHSGGFDTQYF TGTGCCAGCAGCCATAGCGGGGGATTTGATACGCAGTATTTT
TRBJ1-4 TRBV7-9 few 13 - CATREISFEKLFF TGTGCCACCCGAGAGATTTCATTTGAAAAACTGTTTTTT
TRBJ1-4 TRBV4-1 - 11 TRBD1 CASSFRDRLFF TGCGCCAGCAGCTTCCGGGACAGGCTGTTTTTT
TRBJ1-2 TRBV4-1 - 15 - CASSQAGGRGSGYTF TGCGCCAGCAGCCAAGCGGGGGGACGCGGAAGTGGCTACACCTTC
TRBJ2-1 TRBV16 - 13 - CASSPEQWGEQFF TGTGCCAGCAGCCCAGAACAGTGGGGCGAGCAGTTCTTC